This T cell receptor beta chain was profiled in a study of beta chain features in type 1 diabetes. Study-wide results and limits: The study found fewer insertions and more deletions at VDJ junctions in type 1 diabetes patients. Shorter TCRB CDR3s, moderately but significantly so, marked every one of the four CD4+ subsets in Type 1 diabetes patients.

In this sample, this clone turned up a few times. Its antigen is as yet unknown. In total, each donor contributed a single heparinised blood draw that averaged around 100 mL. Sorting of CD4+ naive, central memory, regulatory and stem cell-like memory cells was performed via CD45RO/CCR7/CD25/CD127/CD95/CD27. Each sorted population was over 98% pure. The investigators reverse transcribed all of the isolated RNA, so they sequenced expressed TCRB transcripts. Assay: immunoSEQ multiplex PCR; the TCRdb copy retains only in-frame clones and omits some. The sample has approximately 730,000 clones, over 10% seen once. Trimming removed 7 bases from V and 11 bases from J, with 24 bases in between. Germline CDR1 is MNHEY and CDR2 is SVGAGI. CDR3 size: 15 residues.

The chain employs TRBV6-5 and TRBJ1-5; the D gene is possibly TRBD1 (6 bases). The sample consisted of naive CD4+ T cells from blood. The clonotype comes from a young man with type 1 diabetes. CDR3 amino acids: CASINVMDRLSTQHF. CDR3 coding DNA: TGTGCCAGCATCAACGTTATGGACAGACTATCGACCCAGCATTTT.